Listed below are T cell receptor beta chains from one sample, sequenced in a study of lymphopenia after photon versus proton radiotherapy. Sequenced by immunoSEQ multiplex PCR; TCRdb stores in-frame clones only, minus some. The data contain tens of thousands of clones, approximately 87% of them singletons. Material: peripheral blood, obtained from a patient treated with proton-based radiotherapy. The receptor set was obtained from a man older than 75 with esophageal cancer. Both conserved end residues are part of each CDR3. D genes are given only for firm matches. Clone size is not always given. Where it is, it says once, few, many or a class for expanded clones.

V,D,J,size,CDR3,DNA
TRBV11-3,TRBD1,TRBJ2-5,.,CASSLGIGTAAETQYF,TGTGCCAGCAGCTTGGGAATTGGGACAGCAGCTGAGACCCAGTACTTC
TRBV7-9,TRBD2,TRBJ2-7,.,CASSFISGRAGYEQYF,TGTGCCAGCAGCTTTATTAGCGGGAGGGCCGGATACGAGCAGTACTTC
TRBV4-1,.,TRBJ1-5,.,CASSQERIYSNQPQHF,TGCGCCAGCAGCCAAGAGAGGATTTATAGCAATCAGCCCCAGCATTTT
TRBV6-5,.,TRBJ1-6,.,CASSSRPLYNSPLHF,TGTGCCAGCAGTTCCCGACCGTTGTATAATTCACCCCTCCACTTT
TRBV9,.,TRBJ2-7,.,CASSPRNSDYEQYF,TGTGCCAGCAGCCCCCGCAACAGTGATTACGAGCAGTACTTC
TRBV6-4,.,TRBJ2-5,.,CASILEAAGGQETQYF,TGTGCCAGCATTTTAGAAGCGGCAGGAGGGCAAGAGACCCAGTACTTC
TRBV4-2,.,TRBJ2-1,.,CASSQAGMGEQFF,TGTGCCAGCAGCCAAGCGGGAATGGGTGAGCAGTTCTTC
TRBV18,TRBD1,TRBJ2-2,once,CASSRRDRVTGELFF,TGTGCCAGCTCACGACGGGACAGAGTCACCGGGGAGCTGTTTTTT
TRBV13,.,TRBJ2-1,.,CASSLFRRDLDHLNEQFF,TGTGCCAGCAGCTTATTTAGAAGGGACTTAGATCACCTCAATGAGCAGTTCTTC
TRBV7-2,.,TRBJ2-7,.,CASSFVSSYEQYF,TGTGCCAGCAGCTTTGTGAGCTCCTACGAGCAGTACTTC
TRBV9,.,TRBJ2-3,.,CASSVFGGQSTDTQYF,TGTGCCAGCAGCGTATTCGGCGGACAGAGCACAGATACGCAGTATTTT
TRBV18,TRBD1,TRBJ1-2,.,CASSPVKDRGNYGYTF,TGTGCCAGCTCACCAGTCAAGGACAGGGGTAACTATGGCTACACCTTC
TRBV7-2,.,TRBJ1-2,.,CASPSGGAWNYGYTF,TGTGCCAGCCCTTCTGGGGGGGCTTGGAACTATGGCTACACCTTC
TRBV7-3,.,TRBJ1-1,.,CASSPEYMGPAGTEAFF,TGTGCCAGCAGCCCAGAATATATGGGACCGGCGGGCACTGAAGCTTTCTTT
TRBV2,TRBD2,TRBJ2-1,once,CASSEAGLAGGLYNEQFF,TGTGCCAGCAGCGAGGCCGGACTAGCGGGGGGGCTTTACAATGAGCAGTTCTTC
TRBV6-1,.,TRBJ1-1,.,CASSVSHTEAFF,TGTGCCAGCAGTGTTAGCCACACTGAAGCTTTCTTT
TRBV5-1,TRBD1,TRBJ2-3,.,CASSLPGQGKGDTQYF,TGCGCCAGCAGCTTACCGGGACAGGGAAAGGGAGATACGCAGTATTTT
TRBV19,.,TRBJ1-5,.,CASSITEGPRQPQHF,TGTGCCAGTAGTATAACTGAGGGCCCCCGTCAGCCCCAGCATTTT
TRBV11-2,.,TRBJ1-1,once,CASSLVRHLNTEAFF,TGTGCCAGCAGCTTAGTTCGGCACTTGAACACTGAAGCTTTCTTT
TRBV7-8,.,TRBJ2-7,few,CASSPTAVETYEQYF,TGTGCCAGCAGCCCTACCGCCGTGGAGACCTACGAGCAGTACTTC
TRBV5-1,.,TRBJ1-1,.,CASSPRSANTEAFF,TGCGCCAGCAGCCCCCGTAGCGCGAACACTGAAGCTTTCTTT
TRBV6-5,.,TRBJ1-3,once,CASRRDPGNTIYF,TGTGCCAGCAGAAGGGACCCTGGAAACACCATATATTTT
TRBV25-1,TRBD2,TRBJ2-5,.,CATSWGGIETQYF,TGTGCCACCTCGTGGGGGGGGATAGAGACCCAGTACTTC
TRBV28,.,TRBJ1-2,.,CASSLEAIYGAGGYTF,TGTGCCAGCAGTTTAGAAGCCATTTACGGGGCAGGTGGCTACACCTTC
TRBV27,TRBD1,TRBJ2-7,.,CASSLGQGGGYEQYF,TGTGCCAGCAGTCTAGGACAGGGTGGTGGCTACGAGCAGTACTTC
TRBV6-1,.,TRBJ2-2,.,CASSAYRVISVSGELFF,TGTGCCAGCAGTGCCTACAGGGTTATATCGGTATCCGGGGAGCTGTTTTTT
TRBV29-1,.,TRBJ1-2,few,CSVVAEYGYTF,TGCAGCGTTGTTGCAGAATATGGCTACACCTTC
TRBV5-4,TRBD1,TRBJ1-5,.,CASSSGQDQPQHF,TGTGCCAGCAGCTCGGGACAGGATCAGCCCCAGCATTTT
TRBV16,TRBD1,TRBJ2-7,.,CASSQPGTGSYEQYF,TGTGCCAGCAGCCAACCGGGGACAGGGTCCTACGAGCAGTACTTC
TRBV5-8,.,TRBJ2-3,.,CASSLAQMSTDTQYF,TGTGCCAGCAGCTTGGCACAGATGAGCACAGATACGCAGTATTTT
TRBV5-4,.,TRBJ2-4,.,CASSPPTGEGAKNIQYF,TGTGCCAGCAGCCCCCCGACAGGAGAAGGAGCCAAAAACATTCAGTACTTC
TRBV19,.,TRBJ1-1,.,CASSPGGEGMNTEAFF,TGTGCCAGTAGCCCCGGGGGGGAGGGGATGAACACTGAAGCTTTCTTT
TRBV5-1,TRBD2,TRBJ2-3,once,CASSFGLAGYTDTQYF,TGCGCCAGCAGCTTCGGACTAGCGGGGTACACAGATACGCAGTATTTT
TRBV11-2,.,TRBJ2-3,.,CASALGDTQYF,TGTGCCAGCGCTTTGGGAGATACGCAGTATTTT
TRBV7-6,.,TRBJ2-5,.,CASSVGLETQYF,TGTGCCAGCAGCGTGGGATTGGAGACCCAGTACTTC
TRBV2,.,TRBJ1-2,.,CASSVVGQANYGYTF,TGTGCCAGCAGTGTTGTGGGGCAGGCGAACTATGGCTACACCTTC
TRBV9,TRBD1,TRBJ2-3,.,CASARGGRGEDTQYF,TGTGCCAGCGCCAGAGGGGGCCGCGGAGAGGATACGCAGTATTTT
TRBV4-2,.,TRBJ2-7,.,CASSQGLYEQYF,TGTGCCAGCAGCCAAGGACTCTACGAGCAGTACTTC
TRBV7-2,TRBD2,TRBJ2-3,.,CASSRVVAGDTQYF,TGTGCCAGCAGCCGTGTCGTAGCGGGAGATACGCAGTATTTT
TRBV5-1,TRBD1,TRBJ2-5,.,CASSRKPGQEFLETQYF,TGCGCCAGCAGCAGAAAGCCGGGACAGGAATTCTTAGAGACCCAGTACTTC
TRBV30,.,TRBJ2-7,.,CAWSLDSGGGREQYF,TGTGCCTGGAGCCTGGACAGTGGGGGGGGTCGCGAGCAGTACTTC
TRBV28,TRBD1,TRBJ1-2,.,CASSEDREYYGYTF,TGTGCCAGCAGCGAAGACAGGGAGTACTATGGCTACACCTTC
TRBV18,.,TRBJ2-3,few,CASSPPDGRAGDTQYF,TGTGCCAGCTCACCCCCGGATGGAAGGGCGGGAGATACGCAGTATTTT
TRBV13,.,TRBJ2-5,.,CASSLKRVGETQYF,TGTGCCAGCAGCCTAAAACGGGTGGGAGAGACCCAGTACTTC
TRBV14,TRBD1,TRBJ1-6,.,CASSSPGQGYRITLHF,TGTGCCAGCAGCTCTCCGGGACAGGGCTATAGGATCACCCTCCACTTT
TRBV2,.,TRBJ1-3,.,CASRQGSGNTIYF,TGTGCCAGCAGACAGGGATCTGGAAACACCATATATTTT
TRBV7-9,TRBD1,TRBJ1-1,.,CASSPRQGSDTEAFF,TGTGCCAGCAGCCCTCGACAGGGCTCGGACACTGAAGCTTTCTTT
TRBV5-4,.,TRBJ1-1,.,CASSLGNTLNTEAFF,TGTGCCAGCAGCTTAGGGAACACCCTGAACACTGAAGCTTTCTTT